The 20 T cell receptor beta chains below were found in one sample sequenced in a study of long-term antiretroviral therapy in people with HIV. The immunoSEQ assay was v3.0, run at survey level. TCRdb's table, derived via immunoSEQ multiplex PCR, lists solely in-frame clones and lacks some. The data hold under 20,000 clones, with 65% to 85% observed a single time. The source material was unsorted PBMCs, sampled 0.1 years before starting antiretroviral therapy. The receptors stem from a man aged 18 to 29 with HIV.

This clone has a handful of counts. The chain is built from TRBV5-4 and TRBJ1-6; D gene unclear. CDR3 size: 13 residues. Between the trimmed V and J ends, which lost 6 bases and 0 bases, there was a span of 4 bases. Germline V lookup: CDR1 SGHNT, CDR2 YYREEE (reference sequence). CDR3: CASKNSYNSPLHF. The CDR3 DNA reads as TGTGCCAGCAAAAACTCCTATAATTCACCCCTCCACTTT.

The CDR3 sequence is CASSSGTGNYGYTF. In DNA, the CDR3 is TGTGCCAGCAGCTCCGGGACGGGTAACTATGGCTACACCTTC. The chain uses TRBV7-2 and TRBJ1-2; D is perhaps TRBD1 (5 bases). The CDR3 is 14 amino acids. V was shortened by 4 bases and J by 1 base, with 10 bases between the two germline ends. The V gene's germline CDR1 is SGHTA and CDR2 FQGNSA. The variable domain in full, completed from reference TRBV7-2 and TRBJ1-2, reads GAGVSQSPSNKVTEKGKDVELRCDPISGHTALYWYRQSLGQGLEFLIYFQGNSAPDKSGLPSDRFSAERTGGSVSTLTIQRTQQEDSAVYLCASSSGTGNYGYTFGSGTRLTVV.

This clone was observed a single time. The chain couples TRBV25-1 to TRBJ1-6; 7 bases match TRBD1. J gave up 5 bases and V 6 bases, and 7 bases lay outside the gene matches. There are 15 residues in the CDR3. CDR1 and CDR2 (germline): MGHDK, SYGVNS. This CDR3 reads CASRKTGQHNSPLHF. Written as DNA, the CDR3 is TGTGCCAGCAGAAAAACGGGACAGCATAATTCACCCCTCCACTTT.

V and J are TRBV14 and TRBJ1-2, with unresolved D. V lost 4 bases, J lost 7 bases, and 16 bases lay in between. This CDR3 spans 14 amino acids. The germline V gene has CDR1 SGHDN and CDR2 FVKESK. CDR3 nucleotide sequence: TGTGCCAGCAGCCCCTTGGGTGGAGCCAGTGGCTACACCTTC. Translation gives CASSPLGGASGYTF.

CDR3 protein: CASSSSDIYYGYTF. DNA of the CDR3: TGTGCCAGCAGCTCCTCGGACATATACTATGGCTACACCTTC. The chain carries TRBV5-6 and TRBJ1-2; D possibly corresponds to TRBD1 (5 bases). Germline CDR1 SGHDT, CDR2 YYEEEE. Trimming took 3 bases from V and 3 from J, leaving 12 bases between them. This CDR3 region has 14 residues.

The rearrangement joins TRBV4-1 to TRBJ2-4, with D uncertain. Germline CDR1 is MGHRA and CDR2 is YSYEKL. The ends were cut back, 3 bases at V and 5 bases at J, with 2 bases in the middle. The CDR3 runs to 11 residues. The CDR3 DNA is TGCGCCAGCAGCCACCAAAACATTCAGTACTTC. Its translation: CASSHQNIQYF.

The chain carries TRBV4-1 and TRBJ1-3; 9 nucleotides match TRBD1. Germline V lookup: CDR1 MGHRA, CDR2 YSYEKL. The CDR3 runs 15 residues. Trimming at V came to 6 bases and at J to 2 bases, leaving 5 bases not matched to a gene. Here the CDR3 reads CASRGQGSTGNTIYF. CDR3 DNA: TGCGCCAGCAGGGGACAGGGTAGCACTGGAAACACCATATATTTT.

The rearrangement joins TRBV27 to TRBJ2-7, with unresolved D. The germline V gene has CDR1 MNHEY and CDR2 SMNVEV (reference sequence). The V and J ends lost 3 bases and 2 bases respectively, with 8 bases between them. This CDR3 contains 13 residues. CDR3 bases: TGTGCCAGCAGTTTTTCGGAAACCTACGAGCAGTACTTC. Protein: CASSFSETYEQYF.

This chain joins TRBV29-1 and TRBJ2-3; D gene uncertain. The CDR3 contains 16 residues. Germline V lookup: CDR1 SQVTM, CDR2 ANQGSEA. V gave up 0 bases and J gave up 2 bases, with 15 bases separating them. The CDR3 spells CSVEEGMRTLTDTQYF. The CDR3 nucleotides read TGCAGCGTTGAAGAGGGGATGCGGACCCTCACAGATACGCAGTATTTT.

The genes are TRBV30 and TRBJ2-1; a weak D match, TRBD2 (5 bases). The CDR3 totals 14 residues. Trimming stripped 0 bases from V and 6 bases from J, with 12 bases between. Per the germline V gene, CDR1 is GTSNPN and CDR2 is SVGIG (reference sequence). This chain's CDR3 is CAWSVQLGGNEQFF. The CDR3 region has the DNA TGTGCCTGGAGTGTACAACTCGGAGGCAATGAGCAGTTCTTC.

The J gene is TRBJ2-1, the V gene TRBV29-1; a weak D match, TRBD2 (6 bases). The CDR3 sequence is 20 residues long. V lost 6 bases and J lost 9, with 39 bases in between. Germline lookup yields CDR1 SQVTM and CDR2 ANQGSEA. CDR3 sequence reads: CSVSGSPDPRYLTRVSEQFF. The CDR3 DNA follows: TGCAGCGTATCCGGGAGCCCAGATCCAAGGTACCTAACGAGGGTTAGTGAGCAGTTCTTC.

This clone was picked up one time. V usage is TRBV14 and J usage is TRBJ2-7; TRBD1 aligns across 7 bases. The CDR3 runs 16 residues. The germline V gene has CDR1 SGHDN and CDR2 FVKESK. Trimming took 0 bases from V and 5 from J; bases not matched to a gene: 10. CDR3 region: CASSQDSGQGEHEQYF. CDR3 sequence (DNA): TGTGCCAGCAGCCAAGACTCAGGGCAGGGGGAACACGAGCAGTACTTC. Based on the CDR3 plus reference TRBV14 and TRBJ2-7, the full variable domain is EAGVTQFPSHSVIEKGQTVTLRCDPISGHDNLYWYRRVMGKEIKFLLHFVKESKQDESGMPNNRFLAERTGGTYSTLKVQPAELEDSGVYFCASSQDSGQGEHEQYFGPGTRLTVT.

This clone has just a few counts. The J gene is TRBJ1-1, the V gene TRBV6-6; TRBD1 might be the D (5 bases). This CDR3 has 14 amino acids. Germline lookup yields CDR1 MNHNY and CDR2 SVGAGI (reference sequence). Deletions cut 2 bases from V and 5 bases from J, with 12 bases between. Here the CDR3 reads CASSYGGARTEAFF. Written as DNA, the CDR3 is TGTGCCAGCAGTTACGGGGGAGCGAGGACTGAAGCTTTCTTT.

The V gene is TRBV19, the J gene TRBJ1-4; TRBD1 aligns across 7 bases. Germline CDR1 and CDR2: LNHDA and SQIVND (reference sequence). The CDR3 spans 15 residues. The ends lost 9 bases at V and 2 bases at J; junction bases unmatched: 9. CDR3: CASRVGGGTNEKLFF. In DNA, the CDR3 is TGTGCCAGCCGAGTCGGAGGGGGCACTAATGAAAAACTGTTTTTT. Filled out from reference TRBV19 and TRBJ1-4, the complete variable domain reads DGGITQSPKYLFRKEGQNVTLSCEQNLNHDAMYWYRQDPGQGLRLIYYSQIVNDFQKGDIAEGYSVSREKKESFPLTVTSAQKNPTAFYLCASRVGGGTNEKLFFGSGTQLSVL.

A single count supports this clone. The V gene is TRBV18, the J gene TRBJ2-3; perhaps TRBD2 as D (5 bases). The CDR3 has 15 residues. Per germline, CDR1 KGHSH and CDR2 LQKENI. The V gene lost 3 bases and the J gene lost 5 bases, with 15 bases spanning the gap. The CDR3 coding sequence is TGTGCCAGCTCACCCCCCCAGAGGGTTGGAGATACGCAGTATTTT. Its translation: CASSPPQRVGDTQYF.

The sample holds one count of this clone. CDR3 amino acids: CASRDSGETQYF. The CDR3 region has the DNA TGTGCCAGCAGGGATAGTGGGGAGACCCAGTACTTC. The rearrangement joins TRBV7-9 to TRBJ2-5; D unresolved. Germline CDR1 and CDR2: SEHNR and FQNEAQ (reference sequence). This CDR3 has 12 amino acids. The V end was cut by 6 bases, the J end by 5 bases, with 10 bases between.

The rearrangement joins TRBV27 to TRBJ2-2; 7 bases match TRBD1. The CDR3 loop spans 15 amino acids. J lost 5 bases, V lost 6 bases, and 9 bases had no gene match. Germline loops: CDR1 MNHEY, CDR2 SMNVEV (reference sequence). CDR3 loop: CASSAGGRQTGELFF. CDR3 coding DNA: TGTGCCAGCAGCGCAGGGGGAAGACAGACCGGGGAGCTGTTTTTT.

For this clone: The germline gene is not matched at one end of the junction; a read error may be the cause. The chain carries TRBV18 and TRBJ2-5; D possibly uses TRBD1 or TRBD2 (5 bases each). Per the germline V gene, CDR1 is KGHSH and CDR2 is LQKENI. This CDR3 contains 14 residues. Here the CDR3 reads CASSAPRDEETQYF. CDR3 nucleotide sequence: TGTGCCAGCTCAGCACCTCGGGACGAAGAGACCCAGTACTTC.

J is TRBJ2-2 and V is TRBV13; tentatively, D is TRBD1 (6 bases). CDR1 and CDR2 (germline): PRHDT, FYEKMQ (reference sequence). This CDR3 region has 13 residues. V shed 5 bases and J shed 5 bases, with 9 bases lying between them. CDR3 sequence reads: CASSQGNTGELFF. CDR3 coding DNA: TGTGCCAGCAGCCAGGGGAATACCGGGGAGCTGTTTTTT. The full variable domain, rest sourced from reference TRBV13 and TRBJ2-2, is AAGVIQSPRHLIKEKRETATLKCYPIPRHDTVYWYQQGPGQDPQFLISFYEKMQSDKGSIPDRFSAQQFSDYHSELNMSSLELGDSALYFCASSQGNTGELFFGEGSRLTVL.

The CDR3 bases are TGTGCCAGCAGCTTGGTCAGAAACAATGAGCAGTTCTTC. This translates into CASSLVRNNEQFF. The chain carries TRBV5-6 and TRBJ2-1; no clear D gene. This CDR3 spans 13 amino acids. Germline-derived CDR1 and CDR2 are SGHDT and YYEEEE. V was pared by 0 bases and J by 5 bases, with 6 bases between.